The 22 T cell receptor beta chains below come from one sample, sequenced in a study of blood T cell repertoires in COVID-19. Some clones are missing from TCRdb's copy, which holds only in-frame ones; the method was immunoSEQ multiplex PCR. The data show 250,000 or so clones, roughly 89% seen once. Sequences were obtained from PBMCs or T cells enriched from blood (not recorded which). Receptors were obtained from a woman aged 25-40 years with acute COVID-19.

The CDR3 bases are TGCAGCGCAAGGACTGTTGAGAATTCACCCCTCCACTTT. Translated, it gives CSARTVENSPLHF. The chain carries TRBV29-1 and TRBJ1-6; no clear D. The germline V and J ends were trimmed by 7 bases and 7 bases, with 14 bases remaining between them. Germline CDR1 SQVTM, CDR2 ANQGSEA. This CDR3 contains 13 residues.

The V and J genes are TRBV3-1 (or the pseudogene TRBV3-2) and TRBJ2-2; a weak D match, TRBD2 (6 bases). The CDR3 totals 15 residues. The ends were cut back, 3 bases at V and 2 bases at J, with 10 bases in the middle. Germline-derived CDR1 and CDR2 are LGHDT and YNNKEL (reference sequence). The CDR3 loop is CASSHGGFNTGELFF. The CDR3 nucleotides are TGTGCCAGCAGCCACGGGGGTTTCAACACCGGGGAGCTGTTTTTT.

The rearrangement joins TRBV3-1 (or the pseudogene TRBV3-2) to TRBJ1-1, with D possibly TRBD1 on 6 matching bases. The germline V and J ends were trimmed by 0 bases and 4 bases, with 12 bases remaining between them. Per the germline V gene, CDR1 is LGHDT and CDR2 is YNNKEL (reference sequence). The CDR3 consists of 15 residues. This CDR3 is CASSQDSGASTEAFF. In DNA, the CDR3 is TGTGCCAGCAGCCAAGATTCAGGGGCGAGCACTGAAGCTTTCTTT.

V usage is TRBV12-3 or TRBV12-4 and J usage is TRBJ2-3; no clear D gene. The CDR3 is 12 residues long. V lost 10 bases, J lost 3 bases, and 11 bases lay in between. CDR3: CAIKFETDTQYF. CDR3 nucleotides: TGTGCCATCAAGTTCGAGACAGATACGCAGTATTTT.

The chain employs TRBV14 and TRBJ1-1, with D perhaps matching TRBD1 (6 bases). Trimming left V 4 bases short and J 5 bases short, with 11 bases between. Germline CDR1 SGHDN, CDR2 FVKESK. This CDR3 is 13 amino acids long. The CDR3 DNA reads as TGTGCCAGCAGCCTCCAGGGGCGGACTGAAGCTTTCTTT. Translation gives CASSLQGRTEAFF. Full variable domain (remainder filled in from reference TRBV14 and TRBJ1-1): EAGVTQFPSHSVIEKGQTVTLRCDPISGHDNLYWYRRVMGKEIKFLLHFVKESKQDESGMPNNRFLAERTGGTYSTLKVQPAELEDSGVYFCASSLQGRTEAFFGQGTRLTVV.

This CDR3 reads CASSIGPVAGDPYEQYF. CDR3 DNA sequence: TGTGCCAGTAGTATCGGGCCGGTGGCGGGGGATCCCTACGAGCAGTACTTC. The genes are TRBV19 and TRBJ2-7, with 7 bases that match TRBD2. Looked up from germline, CDR1 is LNHDA and CDR2 is SQIVND (reference sequence). This CDR3 spans 17 amino acids. V dropped 3 bases and J dropped 2; count of bases not matched to a gene: 13.

This chain uses TRBV18 with TRBJ1-5; 8 bases agree with TRBD1. Germline CDR1 and CDR2: KGHSH and LQKENI. The CDR3 contains 17 residues. Trimming took 3 bases from V and 3 from J; bases not matched to a gene: 10. The CDR3 spells CASSPYGQGGSNQPQHF. The CDR3 bases are TGTGCCAGCTCACCCTACGGACAGGGCGGGTCCAATCAGCCCCAGCATTTT.

This chain uses TRBV5-4 with TRBJ1-2; D is unresolved. Germline lookup yields CDR1 SGHNT and CDR2 YYREEE (reference sequence). Trimming took 2 bases from V and 4 from J, leaving 15 bases between them. The CDR3 runs to 15 residues. As DNA, the CDR3 is TGTGCCAGCAGCTTTCCCGCCGGAGGCTTCTATGGCTACACCTTC. Translation gives CASSFPAGGFYGYTF.

The J gene is TRBJ2-3, the V gene TRBV9; 7 nucleotides align to TRBD1. Germline CDR1 SGDLS, CDR2 YYNGEE. Trimming removed 2 bases from V and 2 bases from J; junction bases left unmatched: 2. This CDR3 has 14 residues. CDR3 region: CASSVGTVTDTQYF. The CDR3 nucleotides read TGTGCCAGCAGCGTTGGGACAGTCACAGATACGCAGTATTTT.

This clone was detected once. V is TRBV30 and J is TRBJ2-3; 9 bases are a match to TRBD1. Germline trimming cut 8 bases from V and 4 bases from J; bases unmatched to any gene: 13. Germline CDR1 reads GTSNPN; CDR2 reads SVGIG (reference sequence). The CDR3 is 15 residues long. The CDR3 is CAGDLTGGNADTQYF. In nucleotides, the CDR3 is TGTGCCGGCGACCTAACAGGGGGCAACGCAGATACGCAGTATTTT.

V and J are TRBV7-9 and TRBJ1-1; perhaps TRBD1 as D (5 bases). Germline V gives CDR1 SEHNR, CDR2 FQNEAQ (reference sequence). Trimming pared 2 bases from V and 1 base from J, leaving 14 bases between. The CDR3 spans 16 residues. CDR3 DNA: TGTGCCAGCAGCTTACGGTCCGCGACAGCGAACACTGAAGCTTTCTTT. This sequence encodes CASSLRSATANTEAFF.

The V gene is TRBV3-1 (or the pseudogene TRBV3-2), the J gene TRBJ2-7; maybe TRBD1 (6 bases). Trimming cost V 0 bases and J 4 bases, with 19 bases left between them. This CDR3 is 17 amino acids long. Germline assignment: CDR1 LGHDT and CDR2 YNNKEL (reference sequence). The CDR3 sequence: CASSQEAIVGRGYEQYF. CDR3 DNA: TGTGCCAGCAGCCAAGAGGCAATAGTCGGTAGGGGGTACGAGCAGTACTTC.

The V gene is TRBV6-5, the J gene TRBJ2-3; tentative D call: TRBD2 (6 bases). V was cut by 6 bases and J by 3 bases, with 13 bases left in between. The CDR3 sequence is 14 residues long. In germline, CDR1 is MNHEY, CDR2 SVGAGI. The DNA of the CDR3 is TGTGCCAGCAGGCCGGGACTCGTGACAGATACGCAGTATTTT. Its protein product is CASRPGLVTDTQYF.

This chain links TRBV5-6 with TRBJ1-5; 7 bases fit TRBD1. The V segment lost 3 bases and the J segment 0 bases; nucleotides outside the gene matches: 6. The CDR3 totals 16 residues. The germline CDR1 and CDR2 sequences are SGHDT and YYEEEE. The CDR3 spells CASSSTGAISNQPQHF. The CDR3 DNA follows: TGTGCCAGCAGCTCAACAGGGGCCATTAGCAATCAGCCCCAGCATTTT.

The CDR3 protein is CASSMGFSGDTEAFF. The CDR3, as DNA: TGTGCCAGCTCTATGGGGTTCTCGGGGGACACTGAAGCTTTCTTT. The gene calls are TRBV6-4 and TRBJ1-1, with D possibly TRBD1 on 5 matching bases. Germline CDR1 and CDR2: MRHNA and SNTAGT. The CDR3 extends over 15 amino acids. Deletions cut 8 bases from V and 3 bases from J, with 19 bases between.

Points on this clone: The junction departs from the called germline gene at one end, perhaps through a read error. The chain has TRBV19 and TRBJ1-2; no firm D call. The CDR3 has 14 amino acids. The germline V gene has CDR1 LNHDA and CDR2 SQIVND (reference sequence). CDR3 sequence: CASSLSGSDPPLLF. The CDR3 nucleotides are TGTGCCAGTAGCCTTTCCGGGTCCGATCCCCCTCTTCTCTTC.

The V and J genes are TRBV6-2 or TRBV6-3 and TRBJ1-1; the match to TRBD1 covers 7 bases. The CDR3 runs to 14 residues. V was pared by 5 bases and J by 1 base, with 4 bases of the junction left unmatched. The germline V gene encodes CDR1 MNHEY and CDR2 SVGEGT. This CDR3 reads CASSHRGANTEAFF. In DNA form, the CDR3 reads TGTGCCAGCAGTCACAGGGGTGCGAACACTGAAGCTTTCTTT.

The V and J genes are TRBV25-1 and TRBJ1-6; D gene uncertain. This CDR3 spans 12 amino acids. Deletions cut 7 bases from V and 5 bases from J, with 6 bases between. Germline-derived CDR1 and CDR2 are MGHDK and SYGVNS. CDR3 amino acids: CASKQNNSPLHF. CDR3 bases: TGTGCCAGCAAACAGAATAATTCACCCCTCCACTTT.

The chain uses TRBV9 and TRBJ2-7, with 8 bases matching TRBD1. CDR3 length: 14 amino acids. Losses at the gene ends were 0 bases for V and 4 bases for J; bases not matched to a gene: 3. CDR1 and CDR2 (germline): SGDLS, YYNGEE. CDR3 amino acids: CASSVGQGIYEQYF. CDR3 nucleotides: TGTGCCAGCAGCGTAGGACAGGGGATTTACGAGCAGTACTTC.

The V and J genes are TRBV18 and TRBJ1-3, with TRBD1 as a possible D gene (6 bases). The CDR3 runs to 15 residues. With 3 bases removed from V and 5 bases from J, the gap between germline ends came to 14 bases. In germline, CDR1 is KGHSH, CDR2 LQKENI. Written as DNA, the CDR3 is TGTGCCAGCTCACCGGCATCGGGACATCGAAACACCATATATTTT. Its protein product is CASSPASGHRNTIYF.

The chain couples TRBV2 to TRBJ1-2; 8 bases map to TRBD1. The germline V gene has CDR1 SNHLY and CDR2 FYNNEI. The V and J ends lost 3 bases and 8 bases, in that order; junction bases with no gene match: 14. CDR3 length: 16 amino acids. CDR3 amino acids: CASSDPGRGLNGGYTF. The CDR3 nucleotides read TGTGCCAGCAGTGACCCGGGCAGGGGGCTTAATGGCGGCTACACCTTC. Drawing the rest from reference TRBV2 and TRBJ1-2, the complete variable domain is EPEVTQTPSHQVTQMGQEVILRCVPISNHLYFYWYRQILGQKVEFLVSFYNNEISEKSEIFDDQFSVERPDGSNFTLKIRSTKLEDSAMYFCASSDPGRGLNGGYTFGSGTRLTVV.

The chain combines TRBV10-3 with TRBJ2-2; D ambiguous. The CDR3 is 15 amino acids. CDR1 is ENHRY and CDR2 is SYGVKD in the germline V gene. V was clipped by 2 bases and J by 0 bases, with 7 bases between them. CDR3 in amino acids: CAISESRANTGELFF. CDR3 nucleotides: TGTGCCATCAGTGAGAGCCGGGCGAACACCGGGGAGCTGTTTTTT.